These 32 T cell receptor beta chains originate from one sample sequenced in a study of blood T cells in healthy people across ages. The second PCR ran 7 to 11 cycles with a sample-barcoded 5' primer and J-beta primers. TCRdb itself ran the 5' RACE reads through MiXCR, one entry per CDR3 protein. The sample carries approximately 730,000 distinct CDR3 sequences, 35% to 45% recorded once. The sequencing input was blood. The receptors shown here come from a woman in her sixties in good health.

The chain employs TRBV12-3 or TRBV12-4 and TRBJ1-2; D gene unclear. The CDR3 has 13 residues. Trimming left V 0 bases short and J 3 bases short, with 5 bases between. In DNA form, the CDR3 reads TGTGCCAGCAGTTTAGCCTACGACTATGGCTACACCTTC. The encoded protein is CASSLAYDYGYTF.

The chain joins TRBV6-5 to TRBJ2-5; tentative D call: TRBD2 (6 bases). Germline loops: CDR1 MNHEY, CDR2 SVGAGI. The V gene lost 4 bases and the J gene lost 5 bases, with 20 bases spanning the gap. This CDR3 region has 16 residues. The CDR3 here is CASSSRDSLLFETQYF. Written as DNA, the CDR3 is TGTGCCAGCAGTTCGCGGGACTCCCTCCTGTTTGAGACCCAGTACTTC.

The J gene is TRBJ2-7, the V gene TRBV28, with D perhaps assigned TRBD1 or TRBD2 (6 bases each). V lost 6 bases and J 3 bases, leaving 21 bases between the germline ends. Per the germline V gene, CDR1 is MDHEN and CDR2 is SYDVKM. This CDR3 region has 16 residues. In DNA, the CDR3 is TGTGCCAGCAGACGTCAACCTAGGGGGGCCGGCTACGAGCAGTACTTC. Its translation: CASRRQPRGAGYEQYF.

The chain couples TRBV9 to TRBJ2-4, with 9 bases lining up with TRBD2. The CDR3 covers 17 residues. Germline assignment: CDR1 SGDLS and CDR2 YYNGEE. J was trimmed by 5 bases and V by 5 bases; bases with no gene match: 14. The CDR3 DNA is TGTGCCAGCAGACTTGCTTGCGGGGGGGCAAGAGAAAACATTCAGTACTTC. This codes for CASRLACGGARENIQYF.

The chain is built from TRBV6-1 and TRBJ1-5; tentative D call: TRBD1 (5 bases). Looked up from germline, CDR1 is MNHNS and CDR2 is SASEGT. The CDR3 covers 14 residues. The V gene lost 6 bases and the J gene lost 5 bases, with 14 bases spanning the gap. CDR3 DNA sequence: TGTGCCAGCAGCGCGGACACCACGTATCAGCCCCAGCATTTT. Its translation: CASSADTTYQPQHF.

The chain recombines TRBV20-1 with TRBJ2-1, with TRBD2 identical over 10 bases. The CDR3 has 16 amino acids. The V gene end was trimmed by 0 bases and the J gene end by 3 bases; junction bases not matched to a gene: 5. The V gene's germline CDR1 is DFQATT and CDR2 SNEGSKA (reference sequence). CDR3 bases: TGCAGTGCTAGAGATCCTAGCGGGGGACACTACAATGAGCAGTTCTTC. Its protein product is CSARDPSGGHYNEQFF.

The chain has TRBV7-8 and TRBJ2-1; the match to TRBD2 covers 7 bases. The CDR3 runs 13 residues. V was pared by 5 bases and J by 7 bases, with 5 bases of the junction left unmatched. Looked up from germline, CDR1 is SGHVS and CDR2 is FQNEAQ. CDR3: CASSVGLPNEQFF. The CDR3 DNA sequence: TGTGCCAGCAGCGTGGGACTACCAAATGAGCAGTTCTTC.

The J gene is TRBJ2-3, the V gene TRBV2, with 9 bases that match TRBD2. The CDR3 is made up of 16 amino acids. J was trimmed by 2 bases and V by 10 bases; bases with no gene match: 13. Germline loops: CDR1 SNHLY, CDR2 FYNNEI. This chain's CDR3 is CATGRSAGGTTDTQYF. The DNA for the CDR3 is TGTGCCACCGGAAGGTCGGCGGGGGGGACCACAGATACGCAGTATTTT. Drawing the rest from reference TRBV2 and TRBJ2-3, the complete variable domain is EPEVTQTPSHQVTQMGQEVILRCVPISNHLYFYWYRQILGQKVEFLVSFYNNEISEKSEIFDDQFSVERPDGSNFTLKIRSTKLEDSAMYFCATGRSAGGTTDTQYFGPGTRLTVL.

V usage is TRBV7-2 and J usage is TRBJ1-3; D remains unclear. The germline V gene has CDR1 SGHTA and CDR2 FQGNSA. The CDR3 consists of 14 residues. Trimming stripped 7 bases from V and 2 bases from J, with 12 bases between. CDR3 sequence reads: CASNPSSAGNTIYF. The CDR3 bases are TGTGCCAGCAACCCCAGTTCGGCTGGAAACACCATATATTTT.

Worth noting for this clonotype: Its ends do not fully match the called genes, so a read error is possible. The chain joins TRBV7-3 to TRBJ2-7; 7 nucleotides align to TRBD1. The CDR3 runs 13 residues. Per germline, CDR1 SGHTA and CDR2 FQGTGA. CDR3 sequence: CTSSPSTGMAQYF. The CDR3 DNA follows: TGTACCAGCAGCCCGTCGACAGGGATGGCCCAGTACTTC.

V usage is TRBV12-3 or TRBV12-4 and J usage is TRBJ2-1; tentatively, D is TRBD1 or TRBD2 (5 bases each). V lost 7 bases and J lost 8, with 12 bases in between. The length of the CDR3 is 12 residues. CDR3 in DNA: TGTGCCAGCACCTCTCTGGGGGATGAGCAGTTCTTC. Translation: CASTSLGDEQFF.

A few counts support this clonotype. V usage is TRBV2 and J usage is TRBJ2-3; maybe TRBD1 (5 bases). The CDR3 sequence is 15 residues long. V shed 7 bases and J shed 4 bases, with 18 bases lying between them. Germline CDR1 and CDR2: SNHLY and FYNNEI. CDR3: CASITDSTYADTQYF. CDR3 sequence (DNA): TGTGCCAGCATTACCGACAGTACGTACGCAGATACGCAGTATTTT. Combining the CDR3 with reference TRBV2 and TRBJ2-3 gives the whole variable domain EPEVTQTPSHQVTQMGQEVILRCVPISNHLYFYWYRQILGQKVEFLVSFYNNEISEKSEIFDDQFSVERPDGSNFTLKIRSTKLEDSAMYFCASITDSTYADTQYFGPGTRLTVL.

The genes are TRBV5-5 and TRBJ2-2; weak D call: TRBD1 (6 bases). The germline gives CDR1 SGHKS, CDR2 YYEKEE (reference sequence). The CDR3 runs to 16 residues. Deletions cut 1 base from V and 4 bases from J, with 14 bases between. The CDR3 here is CASSLNQGMSTGELFF. CDR3 DNA: TGTGCCAGCAGCTTGAATCAGGGGATGAGCACCGGGGAGCTGTTTTTT.

The rearrangement joins TRBV7-9 to TRBJ1-5; TRBD1 is a possible D gene (6 bases). This CDR3 has 14 residues. Trimming shortened V by 6 bases and J by 7 bases, and 16 bases separated the two germline ends. The germline V gene encodes CDR1 SEHNR and CDR2 FQNEAQ (reference sequence). In DNA, the CDR3 is TGTGCCAGCAGTCCAGGGGAAGGGCGGCAGCCCCAGCATTTT. This codes for CASSPGEGRQPQHF.

The chain has TRBV3-1 and TRBJ1-1; tentatively, D is TRBD1 (6 bases). The CDR3 is 14 residues long. With 5 bases removed from V and 3 bases from J, the gap between germline ends came to 13 bases. Germline CDR1 LGHDT, CDR2 YNNKEL (reference sequence). The CDR3 loop reads CASSTRTAHTEAFF. As DNA, the CDR3 is TGTGCCAGCAGCACACGGACAGCACACACTGAAGCTTTCTTT.

This clonotype was recorded a few times. CDR3 in amino acids: CAWNSDPVGETQYF. The DNA of the CDR3 is TGTGCCTGGAATTCGGACCCGGTGGGGGAGACCCAGTACTTC. The chain has TRBV30 and TRBJ2-4; D not resolved. Matching the DNA end better, TRBJ2-5 makes the J call doubtful. The CDR3 sequence is 14 residues long. Germline assignment: CDR1 GTSNPN and CDR2 SVGIG (reference sequence).

This clonotype was detected only a few times. The chain has TRBV28 and TRBJ2-7, with TRBD2 as a possible D gene (7 bases). In germline, CDR1 is MDHEN, CDR2 SYDVKM. This CDR3 contains 15 residues. V was shortened by 7 bases and J by 2 bases, with 18 bases between the two germline ends. The CDR3 bases are TGTGCCAGCAAATCCCCGGGGGGCAGGACCTACGAGCAGTACTTC. The encoded protein is CASKSPGGRTYEQYF.

The J gene is TRBJ2-7, the V gene TRBV20-1; maybe TRBD1 (6 bases). V lost 6 bases to trimming and J lost 3 bases, with 12 bases between them. CDR1 DFQATT and CDR2 SNEGSKA come from the germline V gene (reference sequence). CDR3 length: 12 amino acids. CDR3 in amino acids: CSATRDIYEQYF. In DNA form, the CDR3 reads TGCAGTGCGACCCGGGACATCTACGAGCAGTACTTC.

This clonotype was seen a handful of times. The gene calls are TRBV4-2 and TRBJ2-3, with D unresolved. This CDR3 has 13 residues. V was pared by 3 bases and J by 0 bases, with 4 bases between. The germline CDR1 and CDR2 sequences are LGHNA and YNFKEQ. The CDR3 DNA reads as TGTGCCAGCAGCCAGGAAAGCACAGATACGCAGTATTTT. This translates into CASSQESTDTQYF.

CDR3 nucleotides: TGTGCCAGCAGCTGGGGGGCAGGGAGCTTCGATGAGCAGTTCTTC. Amino acid sequence: CASSWGAGSFDEQFF. The V call is TRBV11-2, the J call TRBJ2-1; possibly TRBD1 or TRBD2 for D (6 bases each). Germline V CDR1 and CDR2: SGHAT, FQNNGV. CDR3 length: 15 residues. The V and J ends lost 4 bases and 8 bases respectively, with 18 bases between them.

In its sample, this clonotype was seen a few times. Its ends do not fully match the called genes, so a read error is possible. The CDR3 DNA sequence: TGTGCTAGCAGCTTAGGAGCGGGAGAGTATAATGAGCAGTTCTTC. This gives the protein CASSLGAGEYNEQFF. This chain joins TRBV7-7 and TRBJ2-1; 8 nucleotides align to TRBD2. The CDR3 covers 15 residues. The germline CDR1 and CDR2 sequences are SSHAT and FNYEAQ (reference sequence).

This clonotype was recorded many times. The rearrangement joins TRBV9 to TRBJ2-1, with D tentatively TRBD1 (6 bases). Per germline, CDR1 SGDLS and CDR2 YYNGEE. V gave up 1 base and J gave up 4 bases, with 12 bases separating them. This CDR3 is built from 15 residues. CDR3 in DNA: TGTGCCAGCAGCGTACCCGGACAGACTTACAATGAGCAGTTCTTC. It yields the protein CASSVPGQTYNEQFF.

The CDR3 DNA reads TGTGCCAGCAGTTTAGCGGGGCAGGACTATGGCTACACCTTC. This codes for CASSLAGQDYGYTF. The rearrangement joins TRBV12-3 or TRBV12-4 to TRBJ1-2, with D possibly matching TRBD1 (5 bases). Deletions cut 0 bases from V and 3 bases from J, with 8 bases between. The CDR3 totals 14 residues.

To note about this clonotype: A junction boundary mismatches the germline segment, possibly from a read error. The CDR3 region has the DNA TGTGCCCGCAGTCCGCCGGGACAGGGGGGCAATCAGCCCCAGCATTTT. Translated: CARSPPGQGGNQPQHF. V and J are TRBV12-3 or TRBV12-4 and TRBJ1-5, with 11 bases that match TRBD1. The CDR3 spans 16 residues.

The chain uses TRBV7-3 and TRBJ1-6, with 8 bases lining up with TRBD1. The CDR3 has 14 residues. CDR1 SGHTA and CDR2 FQGTGA come from the germline V gene. Trimming at V came to 7 bases and at J to 11 bases, leaving 10 bases not matched to a gene. The CDR3 here is CASNPGQGTAPLHF. CDR3 in DNA: TGTGCCAGCAACCCCGGACAGGGAACGGCACCCCTCCACTTT.

Only a few counts were recorded for this clonotype. The chain couples TRBV7-9 to TRBJ1-1, with a tentative D call TRBD1 (5 bases). This CDR3 has 12 amino acids. The germline gives CDR1 SEHNR, CDR2 FQNEAQ (reference sequence). V lost 6 bases to trimming and J lost 8 bases, with 13 bases between them. DNA for the CDR3: TGTGCCAGCAGGCAGGGAGGGGACGAAGCTTTCTTT. It is translated as CASRQGGDEAFF.

The chain employs TRBV5-8 and TRBJ1-2, with a tentative D call TRBD1 (6 bases). CDR3 length: 16 residues. V lost 4 bases and J lost 6, with 22 bases in between. From germline, CDR1 is SGHTS and CDR2 YDEGEE. The CDR3 protein is CASSVRDTYQRDGYTF. CDR3 sequence (DNA): TGTGCCAGCAGCGTCCGGGACACCTACCAAAGGGATGGCTACACCTTC. Full variable domain (missing parts from reference TRBV5-8 and TRBJ1-2): EAGVTQSPTHLIKTRGQQATLRCSPISGHTSVYWYQQALGLGLQFLLWYDEGEERNRGNFPPRFSGRQFPNYSSELNVNALELEDSALYLCASSVRDTYQRDGYTFGSGTRLTVV.

For the CDR3, the DNA is TGTGCCACCAGCAGAGCCCGACAGGGAGCCTACGAGCAGTACTTC. Protein sequence: CATSRARQGAYEQYF. V is TRBV15 and J is TRBJ2-7, with TRBD1 matching 7 bases. The CDR3 is made up of 15 amino acids. The germline V gene has CDR1 LNHNV and CDR2 YYDKDF (reference sequence). Trimming removed 1 base from V and 2 bases from J; junction bases left unmatched: 5.

The chain is built from TRBV5-6 and TRBJ2-1; D not resolved. The length of the CDR3 is 15 residues. V lost 0 bases and J 1 base, leaving 8 bases between the germline ends. Per germline, CDR1 SGHDT and CDR2 YYEEEE. In DNA, the CDR3 is TGTGCCAGCAGCTTGGGCCAGATTTCCTACAATGAGCAGTTCTTC. The encoded protein is CASSLGQISYNEQFF.

The chain recombines TRBV4-3 with TRBJ2-1, with 12 bases lining up with TRBD2. TRBJ2-7 matches the DNA end more closely, so the J call is doubtful. CDR1 and CDR2 (germline): LGHNA, YSLEER. The CDR3 length is 18 residues. CDR3 DNA: TGCGCCAGCAGCCAAGATTCGACTAGCGGGAGCTCCTACAATGAGCAGTACTTC. Its protein product is CASSQDSTSGSSYNEQYF.

This clonotype came up a few times. V usage is TRBV7-9 and J usage is TRBJ2-5; D might be TRBD2 (6 bases). There are 17 residues in the CDR3. The germline V gene encodes CDR1 SEHNR and CDR2 FQNEAQ (reference sequence). Trimming shortened V by 6 bases and J by 1 base, and 21 bases separated the two germline ends. CDR3 coding DNA: TGTGCCAGCAGAGCTGCTCATTCCGGGACTCTCCAAGAGACCCAGTACTTC. Translating gives CASRAAHSGTLQETQYF. Full variable domain (outside the CDR3, taken from reference TRBV7-9 and TRBJ2-5): DTGVSQNPRHKITKRGQNVTFRCDPISEHNRLYWYRQTLGQGPEFLTYFQNEAQLEKSRLLSDRFSAERPKGSFSTLEIQRTEQGDSAMYLCASRAAHSGTLQETQYFGPGTRLLVL.

Comments on this clonotype: One end of the junction varies from germline; a read error may be responsible. This chain links TRBV28 with TRBJ2-1; weak D call: TRBD2 (6 bases). The CDR3 contains 16 residues. The germline gives CDR1 MDHEN, CDR2 SYDVKM. CDR3 region: CASSLGGDGSYDEQFF. CDR3 coding DNA: TGTGCCAGCAGTTTAGGAGGGGACGGCTCCTACGATGAGCAGTTCTTC.